This TCR beta chain was captured in a study of cytotoxic CD8 clonotypes in ibrutinib-treated CLL. As for the study in general: Mean yields were roughly 250,000 productive templates and some 90,000 productive rearrangements per sample.

Sequencing used immunoSEQ multiplex PCR; TCRdb keeps in-frame clones, though not all of them. The sample contains around 310,000 clones, around four fifths of which appear only once. Study-wide results and caveats: Baseline values of clonality outstripped age-matched healthy donors and followed circulating CD8+ T-cell counts. Public clonotypes, rarely seen, contracted or held steady on treatment.

V dropped 4 bases and J dropped 2 bases, with 8 bases sitting between them. CDR1 and CDR2 from the germline V gene are SEHNR and FQNEAQ (reference sequence). The CDR3 totals 13 residues. With respect to this clone: Antigen unknown.

The sequence derives from a human donor with chronic lymphocytic leukemia. The sample in question was PBMCs, obtained before ibrutinib treatment. The V and J genes are TRBV7-9 and TRBJ2-5; D may be TRBD1 (6 bases). CDR3 amino acids: CASSSGTQETQYF. As DNA, the CDR3 is TGTGCCAGCAGCTCGGGGACACAAGAGACCCAGTACTTC.